This record covers a single T cell receptor beta chain. The V gene lost 5 bases and the J gene lost 8 bases, with 15 bases spanning the gap. Looked up from germline, CDR1 is GTSNPN and CDR2 is SVGIG (reference sequence). This CDR3 contains 13 residues. The sample comes from a study of blood T cell repertoires in COVID-19. Using immunoSEQ multiplex PCR, the repertoire was profiled, and TCRdb retains in-frame clones only, with some absent. The data hold 150,000 to 200,000 clones, with roughly 76% observed a single time. The chain joins TRBV30 to TRBJ1-4; D unclear. Sequencing was performed on peripheral blood. The clonotype was recovered from a woman older than 75 with COVID-19, enrolled during active disease. The CDR3 protein is CAWSERPGEKLFF. The CDR3 bases are TGTGCCTGGTCCGAAAGACCCGGGGAAAAACTGTTTTTT.